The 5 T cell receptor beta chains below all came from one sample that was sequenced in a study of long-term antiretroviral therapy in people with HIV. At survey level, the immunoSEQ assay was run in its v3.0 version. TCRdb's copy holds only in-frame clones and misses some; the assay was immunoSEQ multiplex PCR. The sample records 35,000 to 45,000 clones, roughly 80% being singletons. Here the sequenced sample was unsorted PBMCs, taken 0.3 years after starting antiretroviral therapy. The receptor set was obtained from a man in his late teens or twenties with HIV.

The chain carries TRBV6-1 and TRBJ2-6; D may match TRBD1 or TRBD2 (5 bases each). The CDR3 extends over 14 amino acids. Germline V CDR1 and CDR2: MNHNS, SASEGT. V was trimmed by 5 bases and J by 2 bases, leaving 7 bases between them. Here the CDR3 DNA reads TGTGCCAGCAGTCCGGGACCTGGGGCCAACGTCCTGACTTTC. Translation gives CASSPGPGANVLTF.

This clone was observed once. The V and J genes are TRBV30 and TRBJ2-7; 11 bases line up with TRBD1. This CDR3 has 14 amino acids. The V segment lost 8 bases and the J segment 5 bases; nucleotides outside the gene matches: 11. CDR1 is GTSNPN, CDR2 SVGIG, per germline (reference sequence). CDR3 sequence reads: CAHNSGTGGNEQYF. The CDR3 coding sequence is TGTGCCCATAATTCCGGGACAGGGGGAAACGAGCAGTACTTC.

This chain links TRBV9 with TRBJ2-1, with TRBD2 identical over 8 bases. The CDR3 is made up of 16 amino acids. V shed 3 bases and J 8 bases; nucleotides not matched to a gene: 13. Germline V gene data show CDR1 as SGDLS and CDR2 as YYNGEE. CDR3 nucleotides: TGTGCCAGCAGCGCGTATAGCTCGACTAGCGAGGATGAGCAGTTCTTC. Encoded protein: CASSAYSSTSEDEQFF.

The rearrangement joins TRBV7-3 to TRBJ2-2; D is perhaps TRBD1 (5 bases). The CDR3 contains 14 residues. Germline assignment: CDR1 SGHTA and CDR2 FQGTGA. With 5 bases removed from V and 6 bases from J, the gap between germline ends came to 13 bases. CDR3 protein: CASSPGAWAGELFF. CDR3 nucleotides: TGTGCCAGCAGCCCTGGGGCTTGGGCCGGGGAGCTGTTTTTT.

CDR3 DNA sequence: TGTGCCAGCAGCTTGGCACAGGGGGTAAACACTGAAGCTTTCTTT. Translation: CASSLAQGVNTEAFF. The chain combines TRBV5-4 with TRBJ1-1; 8 bases line up with TRBD1. The length of the CDR3 is 15 residues. Germline V gene lookup returns CDR1 SGHNT and CDR2 YYREEE (reference sequence). V shed 0 bases, J shed 2 bases, and the junction held 3 bases outside the gene matches.